The 32 T cell receptor beta chains reported below all come from one sample, sequenced in a study of T cells in Graves' hyperthyroidism and ophthalmopathy. Researchers amplified the TCR beta CDR3 regions from RNA transcripts. Initially, a first-round RT-PCR of the TCR CDR3 employed the HTBI primer set. Each CDR3 protein is one row after TCRdb ran MiXCR on the multiplex PCR reads. The repertoire holds 500,000 to 750,000 distinct CDR3 sequences, with over 12% as singletons. Material for sequencing was blood. The receptor source for this set is a woman aged 18-29 years with Graves' ophthalmopathy.

This chain joins TRBV2 and TRBJ2-1, with 10 bases fitting TRBD2. This CDR3 spans 15 amino acids. Germline-derived CDR1 and CDR2 are SNHLY and FYNNEI. Unmatched junction bases numbered 11, after V lost 8 bases and J lost 7 bases. The CDR3 region is CASLQREGAGNEQFF. The CDR3 DNA reads TGTGCCAGCCTCCAGCGGGAGGGGGCGGGGAATGAGCAGTTCTTC.

In its sample, this clonotype was seen many times. This rearrangement joins TRBV20-1 to TRBJ1-2; D unclear. Germline CDR1 reads DFQATT; CDR2 reads SNEGSKA (reference sequence). Deletions cut 3 bases from V and 5 bases from J, with 7 bases between. This CDR3 has 11 residues. CDR3 region: CSARGSYGYTF. The CDR3 DNA reads as TGCAGTGCTAGGGGCAGTTATGGCTACACCTTC.

There are a few counts of this clonotype. The chain employs TRBV28 and TRBJ2-2; D gene uncertain. This CDR3 comprises 13 residues. Germline values: CDR1 MDHEN, CDR2 SYDVKM. V was cut by 6 bases and J by 5 bases, with 10 bases left in between. CDR3 in DNA: TGTGCCAGCAGCATCACGACAACCGGGGAGCTGTTTTTT. Translated: CASSITTTGELFF.

This clonotype was detected ten times or more. The rearrangement links TRBV9 to TRBJ1-5; 9 bases match TRBD1. This CDR3 is built from 16 residues. V was clipped by 3 bases and J by 3 bases; unmatched bases: 7. Germline assignment: CDR1 SGDLS and CDR2 YYNGEE. As DNA, the CDR3 is TGTGCCAGCAGCGCCGGGACAGGGAGTATCAATCAGCCCCAGCATTTT. This codes for CASSAGTGSINQPQHF. Full variable domain (rest looked up from reference TRBV9 and TRBJ1-5): DSGVTQTPKHLITATGQRVTLRCSPRSGDLSVYWYQQSLDQGLQFLIQYYNGEERAKGNILERFSAQQFPDLHSELNLSSLELGDSALYFCASSAGTGSINQPQHFGDGTRLSIL.

This clonotype has a count of ten or more. V usage is TRBV28 and J usage is TRBJ1-5, with D unclear. The CDR3 runs 15 residues. The germline V gene encodes CDR1 MDHEN and CDR2 SYDVKM. Trimming pared 7 bases from V and 1 base from J, leaving 14 bases between. CDR3 sequence: CASNLQGRSNQPQHF. The CDR3 nucleotides are TGTGCCAGCAACCTACAAGGTAGGAGCAATCAGCCCCAGCATTTT.

The table lists this clonotype with many counts. The V and J genes are TRBV5-5 and TRBJ2-1, with a possible D match to TRBD2 (5 bases). The CDR3 sequence is 15 residues long. CDR1 is SGHKS, CDR2 YYEKEE, per germline (reference sequence). V shed 4 bases and J shed 8 bases, with 19 bases lying between them. The CDR3 is CASSPPAGPLDEQFF. As DNA, the CDR3 is TGTGCCAGCAGCCCCCCGGCGGGCCCACTGGATGAGCAGTTCTTC.

This clonotype showed up just a few times. This chain joins TRBV11-3 and TRBJ2-1; 7 bases line up with TRBD1. Germline V CDR1 and CDR2: SGHNT, YENEEA. The J segment lost 14 bases and the V segment lost 4 bases, leaving 14 bases of the junction unmatched. The CDR3 runs 14 residues. The CDR3: CASSSTGDGDQKFF. The DNA for the CDR3 is TGTGCCAGCAGCTCAACAGGGGACGGCGACCAAAAGTTCTTC.

This clonotype was picked up many times. The chain employs TRBV29-1 and TRBJ2-7, with D possibly being TRBD2 (5 bases). The CDR3 has 12 amino acids. V was pared by 7 bases and J by 9 bases, with 19 bases between. Germline V gene data show CDR1 as SQVTM and CDR2 as ANQGSEA. DNA for the CDR3: TGCAGCGCCTTGGCTGGAGGAGATCGGCAGTACTTC. Protein sequence: CSALAGGDRQYF.

Concerning this clonotype: One base away lies a much larger clone, so this may be a sequencing read error. The chain couples TRBV27 to TRBJ2-7; 12 nucleotides agree with TRBD2. The CDR3 length is 22 residues. The germline V gene has CDR1 MNHEY and CDR2 SMNVEV (reference sequence). Trimming cost V 5 bases and J 2 bases; bases outside gene matches: 25. The CDR3 loop reads CASSQTGTSGCGGPARTYEQYF. The CDR3 DNA reads TGTGCCAGCAGTCAAACCGGGACTAGCGGGTGCGGGGGCCCCGCCAGAACCTACGAGCAGTACTTC.

This sequence joins TRBV28 and TRBJ2-1, with 8 bases aligning to TRBD2. The V segment lost 7 bases and the J segment 0 bases; nucleotides outside the gene matches: 11. The germline V gene has CDR1 MDHEN and CDR2 SYDVKM. This CDR3 region has 17 residues. The CDR3 region has the DNA TGTGCCAGCAACCCGCCAGGCGGGGGGAGCTCCTACAATGAGCAGTTCTTC. It codes for CASNPPGGGSSYNEQFF.

This rearrangement joins TRBV24-1 to TRBJ1-5; a possible D gene is TRBD1 (5 bases). CDR1 KGHDR and CDR2 SFDVKD come from the germline V gene. The CDR3 runs to 14 residues. The germline V and J ends were trimmed by 4 bases and 4 bases, with 10 bases remaining between them. In DNA, the CDR3 is TGTGCCACCAGTGACCCAGACAGAAATCAGCCCCAGCATTTT. This codes for CATSDPDRNQPQHF.

This clonotype was recorded many times. The chain joins TRBV20-1 to TRBJ2-7; 8 bases map to TRBD1. CDR3 length: 14 amino acids. With 3 bases clipped from V and 5 bases from J, the junction kept 9 bases outside the gene matches. Germline CDR1 reads DFQATT; CDR2 reads SNEGSKA (reference sequence). CDR3 coding DNA: TGCAGTGCTAGCGCGACAGGGGACTTCCACGAGCAGTACTTC. This gives the protein CSASATGDFHEQYF.

This clonotype was counted at least ten times. This chain links TRBV28 with TRBJ2-7, with TRBD1 identical over 7 bases. Germline lookup yields CDR1 MDHEN and CDR2 SYDVKM. The CDR3 totals 14 residues. V lost 1 base and J lost 6; bases outside the gene matches: 6. The CDR3, as DNA: TGTGCCAGCAGTTTATACCTGGGGACAGCCGAGCAGTACTTC. Translated, it gives CASSLYLGTAEQYF.

This clonotype appeared a few times. The V call is TRBV6-1, the J call TRBJ2-2, with 10 bases matching TRBD2. This CDR3 spans 13 amino acids. Germline V CDR1 and CDR2: MNHNS, SASEGT. This chain's CDR3 is CDPSGSVTGELFF. The DNA for the CDR3 is TGTGACCCTAGCGGGAGTGTAACCGGGGAGCTGTTTTTT.

This clonotype was seen many times. This rearrangement joins TRBV30 to TRBJ2-6; D remains ambiguous. V was cut by 0 bases and J by 0 bases, with 9 bases left in between. The CDR3 is 16 amino acids. Germline values: CDR1 GTSNPN, CDR2 SVGIG (reference sequence). The CDR3 sequence: CAWSVRRHSGANVLTF. CDR3 coding DNA: TGTGCCTGGAGTGTACGTCGCCACTCTGGGGCCAACGTCCTGACTTTC.

This clonotype has ten or more counts. The chain combines TRBV10-3 with TRBJ1-4, with TRBD1 matching over 7 bases. Germline V gives CDR1 ENHRY, CDR2 SYGVKD. This CDR3 is built from 14 residues. The V segment lost 8 bases and the J segment 6 bases; nucleotides outside the gene matches: 9. The CDR3 region is CAIPRDSLDEKLFF. The CDR3 region has the DNA TGTGCCATCCCCCGGGACAGTTTAGATGAAAAACTGTTTTTT.

In this sample, this clonotype turned up many times. The rearrangement links TRBV11-1 to TRBJ1-2; D perhaps matches TRBD1 (5 bases). Germline loops: CDR1 SGHAT, CDR2 FQDESV (reference sequence). The V end was cut by 5 bases, the J end by 0 bases, with 10 bases between. The CDR3 is 14 residues long. DNA of the CDR3: TGTGCCAGCAGCCTCGGGGCGGCTAACTATGGCTACACCTTC. Protein: CASSLGAANYGYTF.

This clonotype has a handful of counts. The V and J genes are TRBV5-6 and TRBJ2-6, with D hard to call. V lost 4 bases and J 1 base, leaving 6 bases between the germline ends. The CDR3 is made up of 14 amino acids. Germline values: CDR1 SGHDT, CDR2 YYEEEE. The CDR3 reads CASSPWSGANVLTF. The CDR3 DNA reads as TGTGCCAGCAGCCCCTGGTCTGGGGCCAACGTCCTGACTTTC.

This clonotype occurred many times. This chain links TRBV3-1 with TRBJ2-7, with D possibly matching TRBD2 (6 bases). Trimming left V 1 base short and J 0 bases short, with 16 bases between. The CDR3 totals 17 residues. CDR1 and CDR2 (germline): LGHDT, YNNKEL (reference sequence). CDR3 DNA sequence: TGTGCCAGCAGCCAAGTCGGGGACTGGGGGTCCTCCTACGAGCAGTACTTC. It yields the protein CASSQVGDWGSSYEQYF.

The chain has TRBV20-1 and TRBJ2-1; 10 bases line up with TRBD1. Trimming at V came to 5 bases and at J to 2 bases, leaving 6 bases not matched to a gene. CDR3 size: 15 residues. Germline CDR1 and CDR2: DFQATT and SNEGSKA (reference sequence). The CDR3 region has the DNA TGCAGTGCTGACCCCGGGACAGGGGCCTACAATGAGCAGTTCTTC. Residues: CSADPGTGAYNEQFF.

Many counts were recorded for this clonotype. The CDR3 DNA reads TGTGCCAGCTCACCACTTCAAGGGACTAATTCACCCCTCCACTTT. It is translated as CASSPLQGTNSPLHF. The chain links TRBV18 to TRBJ1-6; D is possibly TRBD1 (5 bases). CDR3 length equals 15 residues. Germline loops: CDR1 KGHSH, CDR2 LQKENI. The V and J ends lost 1 base and 6 bases respectively, with 10 bases between them.

There are many counts of this clonotype. This chain links TRBV9 with TRBJ2-1; 7 bases fit TRBD2. Losses at the gene ends were 1 base for V and 7 bases for J; bases not matched to a gene: 14. The germline V gene has CDR1 SGDLS and CDR2 YYNGEE. The CDR3 totals 17 residues. This CDR3 is CASSVRGWEGSWNEQFF. In DNA form, the CDR3 reads TGTGCCAGCAGCGTAAGGGGTTGGGAGGGCAGTTGGAATGAGCAGTTCTTC.

This clonotype was seen at least ten times. V usage is TRBV28 and J usage is TRBJ1-1; TRBD1 matches at 7 bases. V shed 2 bases and J 3 bases; nucleotides not matched to a gene: 3. Germline V lookup: CDR1 MDHEN, CDR2 SYDVKM. CDR3 size: 14 residues. DNA of the CDR3: TGTGCCAGCAGTTTAGACAGGGCTTACACTGAAGCTTTCTTT. As protein: CASSLDRAYTEAFF.

This clonotype was picked up many times. This chain uses TRBV7-6 with TRBJ2-1; D is undetermined. Trimming stripped 6 bases from V and 0 bases from J, with 15 bases between. The CDR3 spans 16 residues. Germline assignment: CDR1 SGHVS and CDR2 FNYEAQ. In DNA, the CDR3 is TGTGCCAGCAGAGCTAGGGTCGACCCCTCCTACAATGAGCAGTTCTTC. Its protein product is CASRARVDPSYNEQFF. The whole variable domain, remainder taken from reference TRBV7-6 and TRBJ2-1, is GAGVSQSPRYKVTKRGQDVALRCDPISGHVSLYWYRQALGQGPEFLTYFNYEAQQDKSGLPNDRFSAERPEGSISTLTIQRTEQRDSAMYRCASRARVDPSYNEQFFGPGTRLTVL.

This clonotype was counted many times. The rearrangement links TRBV12-3 or TRBV12-4 to TRBJ1-5; 8 nucleotides agree with TRBD1. This CDR3 is 12 amino acids long. After removal of 5 bases from V and 13 bases from J, the junction contained 7 bases not matched to a gene. CDR3 in DNA: TGTGCCAGCAGTCCTGGGACAGGTAATCAGCATTTT. This codes for CASSPGTGNQHF.

J is TRBJ2-1 and V is TRBV24-1; D is perhaps TRBD2 (5 bases). V was clipped by 4 bases and J by 0 bases, with 18 bases between them. Germline V gene data show CDR1 as KGHDR and CDR2 as SFDVKD. There are 18 residues in the CDR3. The CDR3 reads CATSERTSRANSYNEQFF. DNA for the CDR3: TGTGCCACCAGTGAACGGACTTCCCGGGCCAACTCCTACAATGAGCAGTTCTTC.

This clonotype was counted between two and nine times. As DNA, the CDR3 is TGTGCCACTCGGGATAGCAATCAGCCCCAGCATTTT. This sequence encodes CATRDSNQPQHF. V and J are TRBV6-1 and TRBJ1-5; D is unclear. There are 12 residues in the CDR3. Germline CDR1 MNHNS, CDR2 SASEGT. V lost 10 bases, J lost 0 bases, and 7 bases lay in between.

This clonotype was observed many times. The J gene is TRBJ2-5, the V gene TRBV7-6; 9 bases fit TRBD2. After removal of 3 bases from V and 0 bases from J, the junction contained 5 bases not matched to a gene. Germline-derived CDR1 and CDR2 are SGHVS and FNYEAQ. CDR3 length: 16 residues. The CDR3 nucleotides read TGTGCCAGCAGCTTGTTACTAGCGGGTGACCAAGAGACCCAGTACTTC. Residues: CASSLLLAGDQETQYF.

This clonotype appeared many times. The chain joins TRBV12-3 or TRBV12-4 to TRBJ1-1, with D maybe TRBD1 (6 bases). The V and J ends lost 5 bases and 8 bases respectively, with 12 bases between them. There are 12 residues in the CDR3. This CDR3 is CASSTQGSEAFF. The CDR3 DNA sequence: TGTGCCAGCAGTACACAGGGTTCCGAAGCTTTCTTT.

The table lists this clonotype with many counts. This chain links TRBV5-1 with TRBJ2-1; D perhaps matches TRBD2 (6 bases). Between the trimmed V and J ends, which lost 0 bases and 5 bases, there was a span of 12 bases. The CDR3 runs to 15 residues. Germline CDR1 SGHRS, CDR2 YFSETQ. CDR3 residues: CASSLVASVNNEQFF. Here the CDR3 DNA reads TGCGCCAGCAGCTTGGTGGCTAGCGTCAACAATGAGCAGTTCTTC.

In its sample, this clonotype was seen many times. The chain joins TRBV9 to TRBJ2-1; 13 nucleotides line up with TRBD2. The CDR3 contains 19 residues. V was clipped by 3 bases and J by 8 bases; unmatched bases: 17. Germline-derived CDR1 and CDR2 are SGDLS and YYNGEE. The CDR3: CASSDPTGLAGEGRYEQFF. CDR3 bases: TGTGCCAGCAGCGACCCTACCGGACTAGCGGGAGAGGGTCGTTATGAGCAGTTCTTC.

There are many counts of this clonotype. This chain connects TRBV27 to TRBJ1-4, with a weak D call TRBD1 (6 bases). Looked up from germline, CDR1 is MNHEY and CDR2 is SMNVEV (reference sequence). With 3 bases removed from V and 8 bases from J, the gap between germline ends came to 13 bases. This CDR3 has 14 amino acids. CDR3 DNA sequence: TGTGCCAGCAGTTTGTATCCAGGGGTCGAAAAACTGTTTTTT. Amino acid sequence: CASSLYPGVEKLFF.